The 20 T cell receptor beta chains reported below all come from one sample, sequenced in a study of Tregs in tolerant kidney transplant recipients. Measured with immunoSEQ multiplex PCR; TCRdb has only the in-frame clones, and not every one. Its table records around 48,000 clones. The starting material was CD4+ T cells from blood, obtained before the transplant. These receptors were taken from a human donor who received a combined kidney and bone marrow transplant.

Worth noting for this clone: The read falls 3 residues short of the CDR3 end, and the missing part is taken from the germline J gene. The gene calls are TRBV20-1 and TRBJ2-7, with 11 positions matching TRBD2. The CDR3 length is 15 residues. The germline V gene has CDR1 DFQATT and CDR2 SNEGSKA (reference sequence). V was pared by 5 bases and J by 3 bases, with 9 bases of the junction left unmatched. CDR3 residues: CSAPSRLAGGYEQYF. The CDR3 DNA, read in part, is TGCAGTGCTCCCTCCCGGCTAGCGGGAGGCTACGAG.

With regard to this clone: The missing CDR3 end, 3 residues past where the read stops, is filled in from the germline J gene. V and J are TRBV19 and TRBJ1-1; 8 bases are shared with TRBD1. The CDR3 sequence is 15 residues long. Trimming took 0 bases from V and 5 from J; bases not matched to a gene: 5. The germline V gene encodes CDR1 LNHDA and CDR2 SQIVND (reference sequence). CDR3 loop: CASSIESGGRTEAFF. The sequenced CDR3 bases are TGTGCCAGTAGTATAGAATCAGGGGGCAGGACTGAA.

As regards this clone: The read ends 3 residues before the CDR3 terminus; that terminus is restored from the germline J gene. The chain employs TRBV5-1 and TRBJ2-3, with 10 bases lining up with TRBD1. There are 16 residues in the CDR3. Unmatched junction bases numbered 4, after V lost 3 bases and J lost 0 bases. Germline lookup yields CDR1 SGHRS and CDR2 YFSETQ. Partial CDR3 DNA: TGCGCCAGCAGCTCCCGACAGGGGGCTAGCACAGATACG. This codes for CASSSRQGASTDT. The whole CDR3 protein reads CASSSRQGASTDTQYF.

A word on this clone: The DNA ends 3 residues before the CDR3 does, and the rest of the CDR3 is filled in from the germline J gene. The chain links TRBV29-1 to TRBJ1-4, with 9 positions matching TRBD1. This CDR3 is built from 14 residues. Germline V gives CDR1 SQVTM, CDR2 ANQGSEA. The trim removed 4 bases at V and 8 bases at J, leaving 8 bases unmatched. Partial CDR3 DNA: TGCAGCGTTGGGGCCGGGACAGGGAGCGAAAAA. This gives the protein CSVGAGTGSEK. The entire CDR3 sequence reads CSVGAGTGSEKLFF.

Details on this clone: The CDR3 end is not reached by the read, which stops 3 residues before it; the germline J gene fills it in. The rearrangement links TRBV20-1 to TRBJ2-3, with 9 positions matching TRBD1. CDR3 length equals 15 residues. CDR1 is DFQATT, CDR2 SNEGSKA, per germline (reference sequence). J lost 0 bases, V lost 6 bases, and 7 bases had no gene match. The chain's CDR3 is CSAVDRGQSTDTQYF. The covered CDR3 bases are TGCAGTGCCGTGGACAGGGGCCAGAGCACAGATACG.

To note about this clone: From the germline J gene comes the end of the CDR3, since the read stops 3 residues before it. This rearrangement joins TRBV7-2 to TRBJ2-3; D possibly corresponds to TRBD2 (6 bases). The CDR3 contains 14 residues. CDR1 and CDR2 (germline): SGHTA, FQGNSA. Trimming left V 2 bases short and J 2 bases short, with 8 bases between. The sequenced CDR3 bases are TGTGCCAGCAGCTTAATAGCGGTCACAGATACG. Translation: CASSLIAVTDT. The entire CDR3 reads CASSLIAVTDTQYF.

Comment on this clone: Coverage ceases 3 residues before the CDR3 finishes, and the germline J gene fills in the end. The gene calls are TRBV2 and TRBJ1-6; 10 nucleotides align to TRBD1. The CDR3 contains 15 residues. V lost 6 bases, J lost 5 bases, and 4 bases stayed unmatched. Germline V gene data show CDR1 as SNHLY and CDR2 as FYNNEI. CDR3 sequence: CASRGQGMNNSPLHF. CDR3 DNA, as far as it was read: TGTGCCAGCAGGGGACAGGGGATGAATAATTCACCC. The variable domain in full, completed from reference TRBV2 and TRBJ1-6, reads EPEVTQTPSHQVTQMGQEVILRCVPISNHLYFYWYRQILGQKVEFLVSFYNNEISEKSEIFDDQFSVERPDGSNFTLKIRSTKLEDSAMYFCASRGQGMNNSPLHFGNGTRLTVT.

For this clone: The read terminates 3 residues ahead of where the CDR3 ends, so the germline J gene completes it. V and J are TRBV7-3 and TRBJ2-2; 7 positions agree with TRBD1. The junction had 2 bases not matched to a gene; V was cut back by 4 bases and J by 3 bases. The CDR3 extends over 14 amino acids. The germline CDR1 and CDR2 sequences are SGHTA and FQGTGA. The DNA read from the CDR3 is TGTGCCAGCAGCTCGGGACAGCACACCGGGGAG. Translated: CASSSGQHTGE. The whole CDR3 sequence reads CASSSGQHTGELFF.

A remark on this clone: The CDR3 end falls 3 residues outside the read, so it is completed with the germline J gene. The chain links TRBV2 to TRBJ2-1, with a weak D call TRBD2 (6 bases). Trimming pared 6 bases from V and 5 bases from J, leaving 17 bases between. This CDR3 has 15 residues. Germline-derived CDR1 and CDR2 are SNHLY and FYNNEI. The CDR3 sequence: CASRGRLGSNNEQFF. The CDR3 DNA, read in part, is TGTGCCAGCAGGGGGAGACTAGGATCGAACAATGAG.

A word on this clone: From the germline J gene comes the end of the CDR3, since the read stops 3 residues before it. The V and J genes are TRBV10-3 and TRBJ2-3, with D unresolved. V gave up 8 bases and J gave up 0 bases, with 6 bases separating them. Germline-derived CDR1 and CDR2 are ENHRY and SYGVKD. The CDR3 has 12 residues. The CDR3 bases that were read are TGTGCCATCTCGACTAGCACAGATACG. It encodes CAISTSTDT. The full CDR3 protein is CAISTSTDTQYF.

In regard to this clone: Read coverage stops 3 residues before the CDR3 terminus; the germline J gene supplies the remainder. The chain links TRBV20-1 to TRBJ1-1; D is unclear. Trimming cost V 0 bases and J 1 base, with 6 bases left between them. This CDR3 contains 13 residues. Germline CDR1 DFQATT, CDR2 SNEGSKA (reference sequence). The CDR3 reads CSARDFKNTEAFF. Incomplete CDR3 DNA: TGCAGTGCTAGAGATTTCAAGAACACTGAA.

Regarding this clone: Read coverage stops 3 residues before the CDR3 terminus; the germline J gene supplies the remainder. The sample contains more than one DNA sequence encoding this CDR3. The chain is built from TRBV18 and TRBJ1-2, with TRBD1 matching 7 bases. The germline gives CDR1 KGHSH, CDR2 LQKENI. The CDR3 sequence is 13 residues long. Trimming at V came to 3 bases and at J to 3 bases, leaving 1 base not matched to a gene. The CDR3 DNA, read in part, is TGTGCCAGCTCACCTGGGACAGACTATGGC. Encoded protein: CASSPGTDYG. The complete CDR3 protein is CASSPGTDYGYTF.

A note on this clone: The read halts 3 residues ahead of the CDR3 end, with the missing end drawn from the germline J gene. V is TRBV18 and J is TRBJ2-1; 10 bases are a match to TRBD1. The V gene's germline CDR1 is KGHSH and CDR2 LQKENI. The V gene end was trimmed by 3 bases and the J gene end by 8 bases; junction bases not matched to a gene: 7. The CDR3 sequence is 15 residues long. CDR3 bases read: TGTGCCAGCTCACCTACGGGACAGGGGATCTATGAG. As protein: CASSPTGQGIYE. Given in full, the CDR3 is CASSPTGQGIYEQFF.

In regard to this clone: The CDR3 goes on 3 residues after the read ends, and that part is filled in from the germline J gene. The chain recombines TRBV18 with TRBJ2-3; TRBD2 matches 11 bases. In germline, CDR1 is KGHSH, CDR2 LQKENI. The CDR3 extends over 17 amino acids. Trimming removed 3 bases from V and 0 bases from J; junction bases left unmatched: 5. The chain's CDR3 is CASSPLAGGPSTDTQYF. The CDR3 DNA, read in part, is TGTGCCAGCTCACCCTTAGCGGGAGGGCCTAGCACAGATACG.

Regarding this clone: The DNA ends 3 residues before the CDR3 does, and the rest of the CDR3 is filled in from the germline J gene. The rearrangement joins TRBV29-1 to TRBJ1-2; the D gene is possibly TRBD1 (6 bases). From germline, CDR1 is SQVTM and CDR2 ANQGSEA. The CDR3 covers 13 residues. CDR3 residues: CSVGHRDEYGYTF. CDR3 bases read: TGCAGCGTGGGGCACAGGGACGAGTACGGC.

A remark on this clone: The sequenced fragment ends 3 residues before the CDR3 boundary, so the rest is inferred from the germline J gene. The rearrangement uses TRBV19 and TRBJ1-5; unclear D gene. CDR1 and CDR2 (germline): LNHDA, SQIVND (reference sequence). Trimming removed 7 bases at V and 0 bases at J, with 10 bases between. This CDR3 contains 14 residues. The CDR3 DNA, read in part, is TGTGCCAGTACTTCCCCTAATAGCAATCAGCCC. Translation: CASTSPNSNQP. The full CDR3 protein is CASTSPNSNQPQHF.

As concerns this clone: The DNA ends 3 residues before the CDR3 does, and the rest of the CDR3 is filled in from the germline J gene. The rearrangement joins TRBV5-1 to TRBJ2-7, with TRBD2 identical over 9 bases. The CDR3 totals 17 residues. V lost 2 bases to trimming and J lost 1 base; unmatched junction nucleotides: 10. Per germline, CDR1 SGHRS and CDR2 YFSETQ. The CDR3 sequence is CASSFSGLAGQSYEQYF. Incomplete CDR3 DNA: TGCGCCAGCAGCTTTTCCGGGCTAGCGGGACAATCCTACGAG.

To note about this clone: The DNA ends 3 residues before the CDR3 does, and the rest of the CDR3 is filled in from the germline J gene. The chain combines TRBV29-1 with TRBJ2-7; D is possibly TRBD1 (6 bases). CDR1 is SQVTM and CDR2 is ANQGSEA in the germline V gene. Between the trimmed V and J ends, which lost 6 bases and 1 base, there was a span of 31 bases. The CDR3 has 19 residues. CDR3 loop: CSVKEHLRTVGQGSYEQYF. The DNA read from the CDR3 is TGCAGCGTAAAAGAGCACCTACGGACAGTTGGGCAGGGTTCCTACGAG.

A word on this clone: The read ends 3 residues early relative to the CDR3; the germline J gene fills the gap. This chain uses TRBV2 with TRBJ2-2; D possibly corresponds to TRBD1 (5 bases). The CDR3 covers 14 residues. Germline loops: CDR1 SNHLY, CDR2 FYNNEI. V was trimmed by 11 bases and J by 1 base, leaving 14 bases between them. Incomplete CDR3 DNA: TGTGCCTGGCAACAGGTGGGGAACACCGGGGAG. Translating it yields CAWQQVGNTGE. From start to end, the CDR3 is CAWQQVGNTGELFF.

As concerns this clone: The read terminates 3 residues before the CDR3 end, so the remaining end is supplied by the germline J gene. This chain uses TRBV29-1 with TRBJ2-1, with 8 nucleotides matching TRBD1. V gave up 7 bases and J gave up 3 bases; unmatched junction bases: 8. The germline gives CDR1 SQVTM, CDR2 ANQGSEA. The CDR3 totals 14 residues. The DNA read from the CDR3 is TGCAGCGCCGAGACAGGGGAGATCTACAATGAG. Its translation: CSAETGEIYNE. The whole CDR3 reads CSAETGEIYNEQFF.